Below, 24 T cell receptor beta chains from the same sample are listed, as sequenced in a study of cytomegalovirus exposure and HLA in healthy donors. Measured with immunoSEQ multiplex PCR; TCRdb has only the in-frame clones, and not every one. The sample consists of around 50,000 clones, 94% of them appearing once. The sample comprised PBMCs. The source of these receptors is a woman under 30 in good health and CMV-seropositive.

The gene calls are TRBV9 and TRBJ1-2; 8 nucleotides agree with TRBD1. Germline V gene data show CDR1 as SGDLS and CDR2 as YYNGEE. The J segment lost 2 bases and the V segment lost 0 bases, leaving 3 bases of the junction unmatched. The CDR3 contains 15 residues. In DNA, the CDR3 is TGTGCCAGCAGCGTAGGAACAGGGGGGAACTATGGCTACACCTTC. Translating it yields CASSVGTGGNYGYTF. The complete variable domain, with remaining parts taken from reference TRBV9 and TRBJ1-2, reads DSGVTQTPKHLITATGQRVTLRCSPRSGDLSVYWYQQSLDQGLQFLIQYYNGEERAKGNILERFSAQQFPDLHSELNLSSLELGDSALYFCASSVGTGGNYGYTFGSGTRLTVV.

The rearrangement links TRBV11-3 to TRBJ2-7; no definite D call. Deletions cut 0 bases from V and 7 bases from J, with 10 bases between. Germline CDR1 SGHNT, CDR2 YENEEA. This CDR3 is 13 amino acids long. CDR3 region: CASSLDRLGEQYF. In DNA form, the CDR3 reads TGTGCCAGCAGCTTAGACCGCCTCGGGGAGCAGTACTTC.

The CDR3 protein is CASSDAGWVNEQFF. The CDR3, as DNA: TGTGCCAGCAGCGACGCGGGGTGGGTAAATGAGCAGTTCTTC. The J gene is TRBJ2-1, the V gene TRBV9, with TRBD2 as a possible D gene (6 bases). V was clipped by 3 bases and J by 7 bases, with 14 bases between them. CDR1 and CDR2 (germline): SGDLS, YYNGEE. This CDR3 spans 14 amino acids.

The gene calls are TRBV6-4 and TRBJ2-3; 9 nucleotides align to TRBD1. The CDR3 totals 14 residues. CDR1 is MRHNA, CDR2 SNTAGT, per germline. Trimming took 6 bases from V and 1 from J; bases not matched to a gene: 2. This CDR3 is CASSRTGGTDTQYF. CDR3 sequence (DNA): TGTGCCAGCAGCCGGACAGGGGGCACAGATACGCAGTATTTT.

This clone was counted a single time. CDR3 DNA: TGTGCCTGGAGTGTTCATCCCCCCAGGGGAACTAATGAAAAACTGTTTTTT. Translation: CAWSVHPPRGTNEKLFF. The genes are TRBV30 and TRBJ1-4; TRBD1 is a possible D gene (6 bases). The V end lost 0 bases, the J end lost 1 base, and 15 bases lay between the germline ends. The germline V gene has CDR1 GTSNPN and CDR2 SVGIG (reference sequence). The CDR3 length is 17 residues. The full variable domain, with the rest looked up from reference TRBV30 and TRBJ1-4, is SQTIHQWPATLVQPVGSPLSLECTVEGTSNPNLYWYRQAAGRGLQLLFYSVGIGQISSEVPQNLSASRPQDRQFILSSKKLLLSDSGFYLCAWSVHPPRGTNEKLFFGSGTQLSVL.

The V call is TRBV5-8, the J call TRBJ2-1; 8 bases align to TRBD1. Germline loops: CDR1 SGHTS, CDR2 YDEGEE. The CDR3 covers 14 residues. With 3 bases clipped from V and 4 bases from J, the junction kept 3 bases outside the gene matches. The CDR3 protein is CASSYGQGYNEQFF. The CDR3 DNA follows: TGTGCCAGCAGCTACGGACAGGGTTACAATGAGCAGTTCTTC.

The CDR3 DNA reads as TGTGCCAGCAGTGCAGGAGGGAGGGCCAAAAACATTCAGTACTTC. This codes for CASSAGGRAKNIQYF. The chain is built from TRBV6-1 and TRBJ2-4, with D possibly TRBD2 on 6 matching bases. CDR1 MNHNS and CDR2 SASEGT come from the germline V gene. This CDR3 spans 15 amino acids. V dropped 4 bases and J dropped 1 base, with 11 bases sitting between them.

V usage is TRBV21-1 and J usage is TRBJ2-3; no DNA check was done on the table's D call, TRBD1. TRBV21-1 is a documented pseudogene. The CDR3 runs to 16 residues. CDR3 in amino acids: CASSAWDRGSDGTQYF. For the CDR3, the DNA is TGTGCCAGCAGCGCATGGGACAGGGGATCAGACGGTACGCAGTATTTT.

The chain links TRBV30 to TRBJ2-6, with 11 bases lining up with TRBD1. Per the germline V gene, CDR1 is GTSNPN and CDR2 is SVGIG (reference sequence). V lost 5 bases, J lost 2 bases, and 5 bases stayed unmatched. The CDR3 totals 16 residues. CDR3 amino acids: CAWGQGARAGANVLTF. The CDR3 DNA is TGTGCCTGGGGACAGGGGGCGCGCGCTGGGGCCAACGTCCTGACTTTC.

The chain uses TRBV4-2 and TRBJ1-5, with D possibly matching TRBD1 (6 bases). The CDR3 contains 15 residues. Trimming cost V 1 base and J 7 bases, with 14 bases left between them. The germline V gene encodes CDR1 LGHNA and CDR2 YNFKEQ. CDR3 nucleotide sequence: TGTGCCAGCAGCCAAGTGCGGGGGCCGGGGCAGCCCCAGCATTTT. Translation gives CASSQVRGPGQPQHF.

The J gene is TRBJ2-7, the V gene TRBV4-2, with 7 positions matching TRBD1. V lost 0 bases and J lost 2; bases outside the gene matches: 4. Germline V gene sequence: CDR1 LGHNA, CDR2 YNFKEQ. The CDR3 totals 15 residues. The CDR3 nucleotides read TGTGCCAGCAGCCAAGATAACCAGGGGGCCTACGAGCAGTACTTC. Its protein product is CASSQDNQGAYEQYF.

The chain joins TRBV11-2 to TRBJ2-5; 10 positions agree with TRBD2. Germline V lookup: CDR1 SGHAT, CDR2 FQNNGV. The CDR3 covers 15 residues. Trimming at V came to 5 bases and at J to 3 bases, leaving 6 bases not matched to a gene. The CDR3 nucleotides are TGTGCCAGCAGCCCCCGCCTAGCGGGAGAAGAGACCCAGTACTTC. It encodes CASSPRLAGEETQYF. Supplemented by reference TRBV11-2 and TRBJ2-5, the full variable domain reads EAGVAQSPRYKIIEKRQSVAFWCNPISGHATLYWYQQILGQGPKLLIQFQNNGVVDDSQLPKDRFSAERLKGVDSTLKIQPAKLEDSAVYLCASSPRLAGEETQYFGPGTRLLVL.

The V call is TRBV4-2, the J call TRBJ2-7; 7 nucleotides match TRBD2. The germline gives CDR1 LGHNA, CDR2 YNFKEQ. This CDR3 has 17 residues. V trimming: 0 bases; J trimming: 1 base; junction bases outside the gene matches: 9. For the CDR3, the DNA is TGTGCCAGCAGCCAAGAAGGCGCTAGCGGAATATCCTACGAGCAGTACTTC. Protein product: CASSQEGASGISYEQYF.

The chain recombines TRBV6-1 with TRBJ2-3; D possibly corresponds to TRBD1 (6 bases). Germline CDR1 reads MNHNS; CDR2 reads SASEGT. This CDR3 comprises 15 residues. V was pared by 8 bases and J by 1 base, with 16 bases between. DNA for the CDR3: TGTGCCAGCCGATCGGGCAGGGGTGGCACAGATACGCAGTATTTT. The encoded protein is CASRSGRGGTDTQYF.

V is TRBV19 and J is TRBJ1-5, with a tentative D call TRBD1 (5 bases). Germline CDR1 LNHDA, CDR2 SQIVND (reference sequence). V lost 1 base to trimming and J lost 1 base, with 8 bases between them. CDR3 size: 15 residues. DNA for the CDR3: TGTGCCAGTAGTATAGGGGGGGTAAGCAATCAGCCCCAGCATTTT. As protein: CASSIGGVSNQPQHF.

V usage is TRBV5-1 and J usage is TRBJ1-4, with D unclear. Germline assignment: CDR1 SGHRS and CDR2 YFSETQ. The CDR3 is made up of 14 amino acids. Between the trimmed V and J ends, which lost 2 bases and 0 bases, there was a span of 5 bases. CDR3 nucleotide sequence: TGCGCCAGCAGCTTATCGGCAACTAATGAAAAACTGTTTTTT. This sequence encodes CASSLSATNEKLFF. The full variable domain, completed using reference TRBV5-1 and TRBJ1-4, is KAGVTQTPRYLIKTRGQQVTLSCSPISGHRSVSWYQQTPGQGLQFLFEYFSETQRNKGNFPGRFSGRQFSNSRSEMNVSTLELGDSALYLCASSLSATNEKLFFGSGTQLSVL.

The V and J genes are TRBV6-1 and TRBJ2-1; D perhaps matches TRBD2 (6 bases). Germline values: CDR1 MNHNS, CDR2 SASEGT. Trimming took 6 bases from V and 4 from J, leaving 10 bases between them. This CDR3 spans 13 amino acids. Here the CDR3 DNA reads TGTGCCAGCAGACGACTAGAGTACAATGAGCAGTTCTTC. Translated: CASRRLEYNEQFF.

Only a few counts were recorded for this clone. V usage is TRBV5-6 and J usage is TRBJ2-7; tentatively, D is TRBD2 (6 bases). The CDR3 is made up of 13 amino acids. The V end lost 4 bases, the J end lost 10 bases, and 18 bases lay between the germline ends. The V gene's germline CDR1 is SGHDT and CDR2 YYEEEE. CDR3 loop: CASSVSSAPPQYF. The CDR3 coding sequence is TGTGCCAGCAGCGTGTCTAGCGCCCCGCCTCAGTACTTC. The full variable domain, in which reference TRBV5-6 and TRBJ2-7 provide the parts outside the CDR3, is DAGVTQSPTHLIKTRGQQVTLRCSPKSGHDTVSWYQQALGQGPQFIFQYYEEEERQRGNFPDRFSGHQFPNYSSELNVNALLLGDSALYLCASSVSSAPPQYFGPGTRLTVT.

The chain combines TRBV5-1 with TRBJ2-3; D uncertain. CDR1 and CDR2 from the germline V gene are SGHRS and YFSETQ. V dropped 0 bases and J dropped 2 bases, with 7 bases sitting between them. The CDR3 sequence is 14 residues long. CDR3 nucleotides: TGCGCCAGCAGCTTGGGCTACCACACAGATACGCAGTATTTT. It specifies CASSLGYHTDTQYF.

The V and J genes are TRBV4-3 and TRBJ2-4, with D maybe TRBD2 (6 bases). The CDR3 contains 19 residues. Germline V gene data show CDR1 as LGHNA and CDR2 as YSLEER. The V and J ends lost 0 bases and 0 bases respectively, with 18 bases between them. The CDR3 loop reads CASSQEPAGSTLAKNIQYF. The CDR3 DNA is TGCGCCAGCAGCCAAGAACCAGCGGGTTCCACCTTAGCCAAAAACATTCAGTACTTC.

The chain carries TRBV7-2 and TRBJ1-2; 7 bases agree with TRBD1. The CDR3 loop spans 12 amino acids. V trimming: 3 bases; J trimming: 9 bases; junction bases outside the gene matches: 4. Germline-derived CDR1 and CDR2 are SGHTA and FQGNSA. The CDR3 loop is CASSFDRVSYTF. The CDR3 bases are TGTGCCAGCAGCTTCGACAGGGTTAGCTACACCTTC. The full variable domain, with the rest looked up from reference TRBV7-2 and TRBJ1-2, is GAGVSQSPSNKVTEKGKDVELRCDPISGHTALYWYRQSLGQGLEFLIYFQGNSAPDKSGLPSDRFSAERTGGSVSTLTIQRTQQEDSAVYLCASSFDRVSYTFGSGTRLTVV.

The rearrangement uses TRBV5-1 and TRBJ2-7, with 8 bases fitting TRBD2. Unmatched junction bases numbered 7, after V lost 4 bases and J lost 4 bases. Per the germline V gene, CDR1 is SGHRS and CDR2 is YFSETQ. The CDR3 is made up of 14 amino acids. CDR3 region: CASSAGGTIYEQYF. CDR3 nucleotide sequence: TGCGCCAGCAGCGCGGGGGGTACGATATACGAGCAGTACTTC.

This rearrangement joins TRBV7-6 to TRBJ1-3, with 12 bases that match TRBD1. The trim removed 2 bases at V and 4 bases at J, leaving 3 bases unmatched. Per the germline V gene, CDR1 is SGHVS and CDR2 is FNYEAQ. The length of the CDR3 is 16 residues. The DNA for the CDR3 is TGTGCCAGCAGCTTATCGGGACAGGGGGCGGGAAACACCATATATTTT. Protein sequence: CASSLSGQGAGNTIYF.

This sequence joins TRBV11-2 and TRBJ2-7, with 10 bases identical to TRBD2. In germline, CDR1 is SGHAT, CDR2 FQNNGV. V lost 5 bases and J lost 4; bases outside the gene matches: 8. This CDR3 has 15 amino acids. The CDR3 sequence: CASSHTTSGNYEQYF. CDR3 bases: TGTGCCAGCAGCCACACTACTAGCGGGAATTACGAGCAGTACTTC.